The T cell receptor (beta chain) described here comes from a study of shared clonotypes between healthy human individuals. The authors ran the assay at deep level. The table came from immunoSEQ multiplex PCR; TCRdb's copy has only in-frame clones and leaves some out. This table holds about 1,800,000 clones, roughly 94% found once. Per the germline V gene, CDR1 is SQVTM and CDR2 is ANQGSEA. The CDR3 extends over 13 amino acids. With 3 bases removed from V and 5 bases from J, the gap between germline ends came to 12 bases. Note on this clone: The antigen is not known.

Findings of the study overall: Shared clonotypes across all four donors exceeded non-shared ones in generation probability.

CD45RO-negative cells were positively selected for CCR7, leaving out terminally differentiated effector memory CD45RA+ cells. The J gene is TRBJ2-3, the V gene TRBV29-1; D not certain. This sequence was found in a man aged 18 to 35 in good health. Source material: naive CD8+ T cells sorted from blood. This CDR3 reads CSVDGPWEDTQYF. Written as DNA, the CDR3 is TGCAGCGTTGACGGGCCCTGGGAAGATACGCAGTATTTT.